The 26 T cell receptor beta chains given below trace back to one sample, sequenced in a study of spatial heterogeneity in lung cancer. TCRdb reprocessed the 5' RACE reads via MiXCR and lists one record per CDR3 protein. The sample yields tens of thousands of distinct CDR3 sequences, roughly 7.4% seen once. Regarding time point: blood at routine non-recurrence follow-up after resection. Sequencing was performed on whole RNA extracted from tumor and nontumor lung tissue, or from frozen PBMC, and the material was left unsorted. This material consisted of PBMCs, taken at follow-up. All receptors come from a female donor with early-stage non-small cell lung cancer.

The sample holds many counts of this clonotype. The rearrangement joins TRBV3-1 to TRBJ1-1; perhaps TRBD1 as D (5 bases). CDR3 length: 16 amino acids. Between the trimmed V and J ends, which lost 3 bases and 0 bases, there was a span of 14 bases. CDR1 and CDR2 (germline): LGHDT, YNNKEL (reference sequence). In DNA, the CDR3 is TGTGCCAGCAGCCAGGCACCGGGACTAATGAACACTGAAGCTTTCTTT. It is translated as CASSQAPGLMNTEAFF.

This clonotype was counted ten times or more. This chain links TRBV2 with TRBJ1-1; 7 nucleotides agree with TRBD1. The germline V gene encodes CDR1 SNHLY and CDR2 FYNNEI. The CDR3 spans 13 residues. Germline trimming cut 7 bases from V and 2 bases from J; bases unmatched to any gene: 4. The CDR3 coding sequence is TGTGCCAGCACAGGGGGGTTTAACACTGAAGCTTTCTTT. Its translation is CASTGGFNTEAFF.

The sample holds many counts of this clonotype. V is TRBV5-1 and J is TRBJ2-7; D is undetermined. Trimming cost V 4 bases and J 7 bases, with 9 bases left between them. Germline loops: CDR1 SGHRS, CDR2 YFSETQ. The CDR3 is 11 amino acids. The CDR3 region has the DNA TGCGCCAGCAGCGGCCCAGAGGAGCAGTACTTC. Its translation: CASSGPEEQYF.

This clonotype was counted many times. The genes are TRBV28 and TRBJ1-2; TRBD1 aligns across 8 bases. CDR3 length: 15 residues. J lost 4 bases, V lost 4 bases, and 8 bases had no gene match. The germline V gene encodes CDR1 MDHEN and CDR2 SYDVKM. CDR3 coding DNA: TGTGCCAGCAGTTCCCCGACAGGGGTGGGCTATGGCTACACCTTC. As protein: CASSSPTGVGYGYTF.

This clonotype was seen ten or more times. The rearrangement uses TRBV5-1 and TRBJ2-7; D remains unclear. The V and J ends lost 5 bases and 3 bases respectively, with 18 bases between them. Germline assignment: CDR1 SGHRS and CDR2 YFSETQ. The CDR3 is 15 residues long. This CDR3 is CASSPEPGTIYEQYF. The DNA of the CDR3 is TGCGCCAGCAGTCCGGAGCCGGGTACTATCTACGAGCAGTACTTC.

On this clonotype: A clone one base away is much larger, so this may be a read error. CDR3 coding DNA: TGTGCCAGCAGCCTCCCGCAGAGCGGGGGCCAAGGTGAGCAGTTCTTC. Protein sequence: CASSLPQSGGQGEQFF. The V gene is TRBV7-2, the J gene TRBJ2-1; 8 bases agree with TRBD2. From germline, CDR1 is SGHTA and CDR2 FQGNSA. The CDR3 spans 16 residues. The trim removed 5 bases at V and 9 bases at J, leaving 15 bases unmatched. Together with reference TRBV7-2 and TRBJ2-1, the CDR3 gives the full variable domain: GAGVSQSPSNKVTEKGKDVELRCDPISGHTALYWYRQSLGQGLEFLIYFQGNSAPDKSGLPSDRFSAERTGGSVSTLTIQRTQQEDSAVYLCASSLPQSGGQGEQFFGPGTRLTVL.

This clonotype has a count of ten or more. V is TRBV4-2 and J is TRBJ1-5, with unresolved D. From germline, CDR1 is LGHNA and CDR2 YNFKEQ. The CDR3 sequence is 13 residues long. The V gene lost 1 base and the J gene lost 7 bases, with 8 bases spanning the gap. Written as DNA, the CDR3 is TGTGCCAGCAGCCAAGTGGGTGGGCAGCCCCAGCATTTT. Protein sequence: CASSQVGGQPQHF.

This clonotype was observed at least ten times. The chain carries TRBV28 and TRBJ1-1; D is undetermined. CDR1 and CDR2 from the germline V gene are MDHEN and SYDVKM. The CDR3 covers 16 residues. V was cut by 3 bases and J by 0 bases, with 14 bases left in between. The CDR3 DNA is TGTGCCAGCAGTTTGGTATCCACACCCATGAACACTGAAGCTTTCTTT. Its protein is CASSLVSTPMNTEAFF.

The table lists this clonotype with many counts. The rearrangement joins TRBV4-3 to TRBJ1-2; D is ambiguous. The V end was cut by 0 bases, the J end by 2 bases, with 7 bases between. The CDR3 totals 14 residues. The germline V gene has CDR1 LGHNA and CDR2 YSLEER. Here the CDR3 DNA reads TGCGCCAGCAGCCAAGAGAAGGACAACTATGGCTACACCTTC. It yields the protein CASSQEKDNYGYTF.

The V call is TRBV12-3 or TRBV12-4, the J call TRBJ1-2; D might be TRBD1 (6 bases). The CDR3 contains 15 residues. Trimming cost V 3 bases and J 7 bases, with 18 bases left between them. The CDR3 DNA reads as TGTGCCAGCAGTTTCTCTTTCCAGGGGTCTGCTGGCTACACCTTC. Protein sequence: CASSFSFQGSAGYTF.

This clonotype was recorded many times. CDR3 sequence (DNA): TGCGCCAGCAGCTTGACTCTGGGGCAAGAGACCCAGTACTTC. This sequence encodes CASSLTLGQETQYF. V usage is TRBV5-1 and J usage is TRBJ2-5, with D hard to call. This CDR3 spans 14 amino acids. The germline CDR1 and CDR2 sequences are SGHRS and YFSETQ. The V and J ends lost 1 base and 2 bases respectively, with 9 bases between them.

This clonotype was seen many times. The chain uses TRBV5-1 and TRBJ2-7; 7 bases line up with TRBD1. Germline CDR1 reads SGHRS; CDR2 reads YFSETQ. With V trimmed by 4 bases and J by 2 bases, 3 bases remained unmatched. The CDR3 is 13 amino acids. The CDR3 region is CASSLTGTYEQYF. The CDR3 coding sequence is TGCGCCAGCAGCCTGACAGGGACCTACGAGCAGTACTTC. Full variable domain (missing parts from reference TRBV5-1 and TRBJ2-7): KAGVTQTPRYLIKTRGQQVTLSCSPISGHRSVSWYQQTPGQGLQFLFEYFSETQRNKGNFPGRFSGRQFSNSRSEMNVSTLELGDSALYLCASSLTGTYEQYFGPGTRLTVT.

This clonotype came up a few times. The CDR3 loop reads CSASSPGRGMNTEAFF. The CDR3 nucleotides are TGCAGTGCTTCCTCACCGGGACGTGGTATGAACACTGAAGCTTTCTTT. The rearrangement joins TRBV20-1 to TRBJ1-1; weak D call: TRBD1 (5 bases). Germline loops: CDR1 DFQATT, CDR2 SNEGSKA (reference sequence). This CDR3 has 16 amino acids. The V gene lost 5 bases and the J gene lost 0 bases, with 19 bases spanning the gap.

This clonotype showed up just a few times. This chain uses TRBV11-2 with TRBJ2-1; TRBD2 might be the D (6 bases). V shed 6 bases and J shed 7 bases, with 22 bases lying between them. There are 16 residues in the CDR3. From germline, CDR1 is SGHAT and CDR2 FQNNGV. The CDR3 spells CASRPPGTPWANEQFF. The CDR3 DNA is TGTGCCAGCAGGCCTCCCGGGACTCCCTGGGCAAATGAGCAGTTCTTC.

The rearrangement joins TRBV25-1 to TRBJ2-1, with TRBD2 matching over 11 bases. Unmatched junction bases numbered 8, after V lost 2 bases and J lost 8 bases. This CDR3 region has 16 residues. Germline V lookup: CDR1 MGHDK, CDR2 SYGVNS. CDR3: CASSEPGVAGGHEQFF. The CDR3 coding sequence is TGTGCCAGCAGTGAACCCGGGGTAGCGGGGGGGCATGAGCAGTTCTTC. Supplemented by reference TRBV25-1 and TRBJ2-1, the full variable domain reads EADIYQTPRYLVIGTGKKITLECSQTMGHDKMYWYQQDPGMELHLIHYSYGVNSTEKGDLSSESTVSRIRTEHFPLTLESARPSHTSQYLCASSEPGVAGGHEQFFGPGTRLTVL.

This clonotype was counted ten times or more. V usage is TRBV12-3 or TRBV12-4 and J usage is TRBJ1-2, with D possibly matching TRBD1 (5 bases). The V end was cut by 5 bases, the J end by 6 bases, with 13 bases between. The CDR3 covers 13 residues. CDR3: CASSPRGVDGYTF. The CDR3 nucleotides read TGTGCCAGCAGTCCCCGGGGGGTGGATGGCTACACCTTC.

This clonotype occurred a few times. The V call is TRBV20-1, the J call TRBJ2-3; 16 bases are a match to TRBD2. This CDR3 region has 16 residues. The germline gives CDR1 DFQATT, CDR2 SNEGSKA (reference sequence). V shed 3 bases and J 4 bases; nucleotides not matched to a gene: 4. This chain's CDR3 is CSASPGLAGGADTQYF. The CDR3 DNA reads as TGCAGTGCTAGCCCGGGACTAGCGGGGGGGGCAGATACGCAGTATTTT.

This clonotype was found many times. The rearrangement uses TRBV20-1 and TRBJ1-5; TRBD1 matches at 9 bases. This CDR3 has 13 amino acids. CDR1 is DFQATT, CDR2 SNEGSKA, per germline (reference sequence). J gave up 7 bases and V 4 bases, and 5 bases lay outside the gene matches. CDR3 sequence: CSAKDRGWQPQHF. The CDR3 DNA sequence: TGCAGTGCTAAAGACAGGGGGTGGCAGCCCCAGCATTTT.

This clonotype has ten or more counts. V and J are TRBV7-2 and TRBJ2-5; D remains unclear. The CDR3 has 14 amino acids. Trimming removed 0 bases at V and 7 bases at J, with 12 bases between. CDR1 is SGHTA and CDR2 is FQGNSA in the germline V gene. This CDR3 reads CASSLASTPGTQYF. The DNA for the CDR3 is TGTGCCAGCAGCTTAGCCAGCACCCCGGGGACCCAGTACTTC.

V is TRBV6-6 and J is TRBJ2-7; a weak D match, TRBD1 (6 bases). Deletions cut 6 bases from V and 5 bases from J, with 11 bases between. Germline assignment: CDR1 MNHNY and CDR2 SVGAGI (reference sequence). This CDR3 spans 12 amino acids. The chain's CDR3 is CASRNTGNEQYF. The CDR3 nucleotides are TGTGCCAGCAGAAACACAGGGAACGAGCAGTACTTC.

This clonotype was seen ten or more times. The chain uses TRBV3-1 and TRBJ2-5; 7 bases map to TRBD1. From germline, CDR1 is LGHDT and CDR2 YNNKEL (reference sequence). V shed 1 base and J 13 bases; nucleotides not matched to a gene: 12. This CDR3 comprises 14 residues. As DNA, the CDR3 is TGTGCCAGCAGCCAAGTAGGACAGGTCACCCCCCTGTACTTC. It is translated as CASSQVGQVTPLYF.

The chain joins TRBV20-1 to TRBJ2-3; 11 nucleotides line up with TRBD2. The CDR3 runs to 16 residues. Germline-derived CDR1 and CDR2 are DFQATT and SNEGSKA (reference sequence). After removal of 0 bases from V and 4 bases from J, the junction contained 6 bases not matched to a gene. The CDR3 DNA sequence: TGCAGTGCTAGAGATAGCGGGGGGGCGGCCCCAGATACGCAGTATTTT. This codes for CSARDSGGAAPDTQYF.

In the case of this clonotype: A much larger clone is a single base away; this may be a read error. The rearrangement uses TRBV18 and TRBJ2-7; TRBD2 matches at 8 bases. The junction had 6 bases not matched to a gene; V was cut back by 4 bases and J by 4 bases. Germline V CDR1 and CDR2: KGHSH, LQKENI. The CDR3 length is 14 residues. The CDR3 region is CASSLSGGAYEQYF. The CDR3 DNA reads TGTGCCAGCTCACTCTCCGGGGGGGCGTACGAGCAGTACTTC.

The chain couples TRBV7-9 to TRBJ2-1; 10 nucleotides line up with TRBD2. Germline loops: CDR1 SEHNR, CDR2 FQNEAQ (reference sequence). The CDR3 sequence is 17 residues long. Trimming cost V 5 bases and J 5 bases; bases outside gene matches: 12. The CDR3 is CASSASSLAGEHNEQFF. CDR3 nucleotide sequence: TGTGCCAGCAGCGCATCTTCCCTAGCGGGGGAACACAATGAGCAGTTCTTC.

There are many counts of this clonotype. The chain links TRBV3-1 to TRBJ2-3; D is perhaps TRBD2 (6 bases). The ends were cut back, 4 bases at V and 0 bases at J, with 11 bases in the middle. The CDR3 contains 15 residues. Germline CDR1 is LGHDT and CDR2 is YNNKEL (reference sequence). CDR3 residues: CASSPPGVSTDTQYF. Written as DNA, the CDR3 is TGTGCCAGCAGCCCCCCGGGGGTAAGCACAGATACGCAGTATTTT.

This clonotype has more than one count but fewer than ten. This sequence joins TRBV27 and TRBJ2-7; D perhaps matches TRBD2 (5 bases). The CDR3 is made up of 14 amino acids. V lost 4 bases and J lost 0, with 10 bases in between. From germline, CDR1 is MNHEY and CDR2 SMNVEV (reference sequence). The CDR3 DNA sequence: TGTGCCAGCAGTTACGCCCGGGACTCCTACGAGCAGTACTTC. It specifies CASSYARDSYEQYF.